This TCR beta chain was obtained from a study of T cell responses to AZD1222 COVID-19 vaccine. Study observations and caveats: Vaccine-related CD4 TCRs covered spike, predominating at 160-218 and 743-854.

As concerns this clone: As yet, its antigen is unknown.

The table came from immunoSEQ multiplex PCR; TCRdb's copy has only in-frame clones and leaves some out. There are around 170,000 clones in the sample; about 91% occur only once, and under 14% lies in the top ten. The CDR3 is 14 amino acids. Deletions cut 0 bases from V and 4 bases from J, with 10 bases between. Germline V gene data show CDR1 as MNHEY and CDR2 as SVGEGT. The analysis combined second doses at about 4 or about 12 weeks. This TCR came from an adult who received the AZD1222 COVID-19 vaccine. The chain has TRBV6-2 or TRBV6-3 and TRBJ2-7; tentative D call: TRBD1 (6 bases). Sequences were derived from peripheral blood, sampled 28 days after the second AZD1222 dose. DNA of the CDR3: TGTGCCAGCAGTTACTCCGGGACATCATACGAGCAGTACTTC. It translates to CASSYSGTSYEQYF.